The present entry profiles one T cell receptor (beta chain) with its context. Produced via immunoSEQ multiplex PCR; TCRdb's table is partial and in-frame only. The sample yields 56,000 or so clones, approximately 90% seen once. This sample is part of a study of T cell changes during pregnancy in multiple sclerosis. The V segment lost 7 bases and the J segment 3 bases; nucleotides outside the gene matches: 5. The CDR3 covers 14 residues. Looked up from germline, CDR1 is LNHDA and CDR2 is SQIVND (reference sequence). V is TRBV19 and J is TRBJ2-2; 7 bases are a match to TRBD1. This TCR derives from a female donor in good health, enrolled as a control in a pregnancy study. This specimen consisted of peripheral blood, obtained in the first trimester of pregnancy. The CDR3 is CASKAGTDTGELFF. The CDR3 DNA sequence: TGTGCCAGTAAGGCCGGGACAGACACCGGGGAGCTGTTTTTT.